This TCR beta chain derives from a study of blood T cell repertoires in COVID-19. Donors in Cohort 3 who had recovered were those with two negative PCRs, healthcare professional clearance, or resolution of their symptoms. The authors' processing: Estimated nucleated cell counts came from reference gene primer amplification. Repertoires were generated with immunoSEQ multiplex PCR, while TCRdb's copy carries only in-frame clones and drops some. The V and J calls and clone size are taken from that table; D and trimming were inferred from the DNA. Among some 300,000 clones, 70% to 90% were seen once, and the ten largest hold approximately 1%. Germline CDR1 reads GTSNPN; CDR2 reads SVGIG (reference sequence). J lost 4 bases, V lost 6 bases, and 6 bases had no gene match. This CDR3 has 13 amino acids.

This sequence joins TRBV30 and TRBJ1-2; 9 bases fit TRBD1. Specimen: PBMCs or T cells enriched from blood (not recorded which). This receptor was taken from a woman between 25 and 40 years old who had recovered from COVID-19. The CDR3 reads CACYRGRVYGYTF. The CDR3 DNA follows: TGTGCCTGCTACAGGGGGCGCGTCTATGGCTACACCTTC.